This T cell receptor (beta chain) appears in the sequencing data of a study of T-cell memory formation after mild COVID-19. This clonotype was picked up a small number of times. V was pared by 5 bases and J by 3 bases, with 13 bases between. Germline V gene data show CDR1 as MNHEY and CDR2 as SVGAGI. The CDR3 contains 14 residues. TCRdb reanalysed the 5' RACE reads using MiXCR and keeps one entry per CDR3 protein. The repertoire holds 250,000 to 300,000 distinct CDR3 sequences, with over 15% as singletons. The TCR was taken from a man between 18 and 29 years old who had mild COVID-19 (a few samples of this study predate the infection). Cell type and time point are not known. The sequencing sample was made of PBMCs or a T cell subset sorted from them (not recorded which). This chain joins TRBV6-5 and TRBJ2-5; D remains unclear. CDR3 sequence: CASSRVGLEETQYF. In nucleotides, the CDR3 is TGTGCCAGCAGTAGAGTGGGTCTTGAAGAGACCCAGTACTTC.